Detailed here is one T cell receptor beta chain. These data belong to a study of shared clonotypes between healthy human individuals. Trimming took off 7 bases at V and 3 bases at J, with 31 bases between the two ends. The CDR3 is 20 residues long. CDR1 and CDR2 from the germline V gene are LNHDA and SQIVND (reference sequence). Profiling relied on immunoSEQ multiplex PCR, and the TCRdb table lists in-frame clones only, not all of them. The sample lists some 2.1 million clones, approximately 95% seen once, with 0.1% to 0.15% in the top ten. Sequenced input: naive CD4+ T cells sorted from blood. Subset indicated: CD45RA+ positively selected. The TCR sequence derives from a man aged 18 to 35 in good health. The V gene is TRBV19, the J gene TRBJ2-1; weak D call: TRBD2 (6 bases). The CDR3 DNA reads as TGTGCCAGTACCCCTGGTTATTCCTGGGATGGGGGGACCTTCTACAATGAGCAGTTCTTC. This sequence encodes CASTPGYSWDGGTFYNEQFF.